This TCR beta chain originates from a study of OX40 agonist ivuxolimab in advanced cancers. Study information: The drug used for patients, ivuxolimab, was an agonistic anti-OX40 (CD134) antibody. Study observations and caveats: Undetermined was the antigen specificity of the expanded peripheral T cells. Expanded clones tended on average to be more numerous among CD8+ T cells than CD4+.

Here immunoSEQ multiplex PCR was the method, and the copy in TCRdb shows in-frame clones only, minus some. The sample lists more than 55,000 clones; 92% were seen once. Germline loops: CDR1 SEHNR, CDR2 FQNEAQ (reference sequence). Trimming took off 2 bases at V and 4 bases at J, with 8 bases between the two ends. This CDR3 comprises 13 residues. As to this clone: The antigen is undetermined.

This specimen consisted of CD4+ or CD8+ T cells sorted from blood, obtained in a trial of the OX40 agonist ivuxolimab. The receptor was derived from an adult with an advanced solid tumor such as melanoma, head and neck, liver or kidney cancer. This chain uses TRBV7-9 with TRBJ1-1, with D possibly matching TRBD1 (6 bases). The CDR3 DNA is TGTGCCAGCAGCTTAAGAGGGGGCACTGAAGCTTTCTTT. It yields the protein CASSLRGGTEAFF.